These T cell receptor beta chains were read from a single sample in a study of cytomegalovirus exposure and HLA in healthy donors. TCRdb's table, derived via immunoSEQ multiplex PCR, lists solely in-frame clones and lacks some. The profile shows about 130,000 clones, about 89% of them singletons. What was sequenced was PBMCs. The receptors derive from a woman younger than 35 in good health and CMV-seronegative. Each CDR3 is given with its conserved first and last residue. The order of the fields is D gene, V gene, J gene, clone size, CDR3 protein, CDR3 DNA. The D gene is left open where the match is weak. Expanded clones are given a class, and other clones once, few, many or no size at all.

d_call: TRBD1
v_call: TRBV5-7
j_call: TRBJ1-2
clone_size: once
cdr3_aa: CASSFGTGGSVNYGYTF
cdr3_nt: TGTGCCAGCAGCTTCGGTACAGGGGGAAGTGTCAACTATGGCTACACCTTC

d_call: .
v_call: TRBV5-1
j_call: TRBJ2-1
clone_size: .
cdr3_aa: CASSLGQGRGNEQFF
cdr3_nt: TGCGCCAGCAGCTTGGGTCAGGGAAGGGGAAATGAGCAGTTCTTC

d_call: TRBD2
v_call: TRBV7-2
j_call: TRBJ2-2
clone_size: .
cdr3_aa: CASSFTRLAQRELFF
cdr3_nt: TGTGCCAGCAGCTTTACCAGACTAGCGCAACGGGAGCTGTTTTTT

d_call: TRBD2
v_call: TRBV7-6
j_call: TRBJ2-7
clone_size: .
cdr3_aa: CASSPGSGNYEQYF
cdr3_nt: TGTGCCAGCAGCCCCGGGAGCGGGAACTACGAGCAGTACTTC

d_call: TRBD1
v_call: TRBV5-1
j_call: TRBJ2-2
clone_size: once
cdr3_aa: CASGRQGFTGELFF
cdr3_nt: TGCGCCAGCGGAAGACAGGGATTCACCGGGGAGCTGTTTTTT

d_call: TRBD1
v_call: TRBV6-5
j_call: TRBJ1-1
clone_size: .
cdr3_aa: CASTQGAFTEAFF
cdr3_nt: TGTGCCAGCACACAGGGGGCGTTCACTGAAGCTTTCTTT

d_call: TRBD2
v_call: TRBV11-3
j_call: TRBJ2-1
clone_size: .
cdr3_aa: CASSLDWSGGNEQFF
cdr3_nt: TGTGCCAGCAGCTTAGATTGGAGCGGGGGTAATGAGCAGTTCTTC

d_call: .
v_call: TRBV19
j_call: TRBJ1-5
clone_size: .
cdr3_aa: CASSLRIDQPQHF
cdr3_nt: TGTGCCAGTAGTCTCAGGATAGATCAGCCCCAGCATTTT

d_call: TRBD1
v_call: TRBV15
j_call: TRBJ2-7
clone_size: .
cdr3_aa: CATSSRDSSYEQYF
cdr3_nt: TGTGCCACCAGCAGCCGGGACAGCTCCTACGAGCAGTACTTC

d_call: .
v_call: TRBV9
j_call: TRBJ2-2
clone_size: .
cdr3_aa: CASSTGPNSLKDTGELFF
cdr3_nt: TGTGCCAGCAGCACTGGCCCCAACAGCCTCAAAGACACCGGGGAGCTGTTTTTT

d_call: .
v_call: TRBV7-9
j_call: TRBJ1-3
clone_size: .
cdr3_aa: CASSSPLGGNTIYF
cdr3_nt: TGTGCCAGCAGCTCCCCATTGGGCGGAAACACCATATATTTT

d_call: TRBD2
v_call: TRBV6-5
j_call: TRBJ2-7
clone_size: .
cdr3_aa: CASSEVERDYEQYF
cdr3_nt: TGTGCCAGCAGTGAAGTTGAGCGGGACTACGAGCAGTACTTC

d_call: .
v_call: TRBV28
j_call: TRBJ2-3
clone_size: .
cdr3_aa: CATSGPSTDTQYF
cdr3_nt: TGTGCCACAAGCGGGCCTAGCACAGATACGCAGTATTTT

d_call: .
v_call: TRBV7-9
j_call: TRBJ2-7
clone_size: .
cdr3_aa: CASSFTRDKTYEQYF
cdr3_nt: TGTGCCAGCAGCTTTACGAGGGACAAAACCTACGAGCAGTACTTC